This TCR beta chain appears in the sequencing data of a study of naive CD8 T cells in extremely preterm neonates. Study observations and caveats: Compared with all age groups, preterm neonates showed less repertoire richness. Compared with older groups, preterm CDR3s were shorter, with fewer N additions and less trimming.

The repertoire was sequenced with immunoSEQ multiplex PCR; TCRdb's copy has only in-frame clones and lacks some. The table lists about 4,200 clones, roughly 97% of them singletons. Live Annexin V-negative naive CD3+CD8+CD45RA+CCR7+ T cells were sorted. On this clone itself: Its antigen is as yet unknown.

CDR3 length equals 16 residues. J gave up 6 bases and V 4 bases, and 16 bases lay outside the gene matches. Germline CDR1 SGHRS, CDR2 YFSETQ. The sample was naive CD8+ T cells from blood. This clonotype originated in a human donor in good health. The chain employs TRBV5-1 and TRBJ2-7, with 7 bases identical to TRBD2. The chain's CDR3 is CASSQRAGDAPLEQYF. The CDR3 region has the DNA TGCGCCAGCAGCCAGCGGGCGGGGGATGCCCCCCTCGAGCAGTACTTC.